This is a list of T cell receptor beta chains from one sample in a study of OX40 agonist ivuxolimab in advanced cancers. The table came from immunoSEQ multiplex PCR; TCRdb's copy has only in-frame clones and leaves some out. The sample lists 60,000 to 85,000 clones, around 87% seen once, with around 4% in the top ten. Sequencing used CD4+ or CD8+ T cells sorted from blood, obtained in a trial of the OX40 agonist ivuxolimab. The source is an adult with an advanced solid tumor such as melanoma, head and neck, liver or kidney cancer. The CDR3 runs from the conserved cysteine through the conserved F or W. The D gene is left open where the match is weak. A row's size may be missing; if present it is once, few, many or a size class.

d_gene	abundance	j_gene	v_gene	CDR3nt	CDR3aa
NA	NA	TRBJ2-7	TRBV2	TGTGCCAGCAGTGCCGGGCCGGGGATCGGCGAGCAGTACTTC	CASSAGPGIGEQYF
NA	NA	TRBJ1-4	TRBV28	TGTGCCAGCAGTTTGGTGGGTACTAATGAAAAACTGTTTTTT	CASSLVGTNEKLFF
TRBD1	NA	TRBJ1-3	TRBV28	TGTGCCAGTGTAGAACCCACCGGGACAGGGGCTGGAAACACCATATATTTT	CASVEPTGTGAGNTIYF
TRBD1	NA	TRBJ1-2	TRBV28	TGTGCCAGCAGTTCCGCAGATGAGGGCACAGGGGACTATGGCTACACCTTC	CASSSADEGTGDYGYTF
TRBD1	NA	TRBJ1-3	TRBV9	TGTGCCAGCAGCGTAAGTGGAACAGGGGGCACTGGAAACACCATATATTTT	CASSVSGTGGTGNTIYF
TRBD1	once	TRBJ2-5	TRBV10-1	TGCGCCAGCAGTGAGTGGGACAGCCAAGAGACCCAGTACTTC	CASSEWDSQETQYF
NA	NA	TRBJ2-7	TRBV7-8	TGTGCCAGCAGCCGGGACGCGGGCCCCTACGAGCAGTACTTC	CASSRDAGPYEQYF
NA	few	TRBJ1-2	TRBV27	TGTGCCAGCAGCAGCTACAGGGAGGGGTATGGCTACACCTTC	CASSSYREGYGYTF
NA	NA	TRBJ2-5	TRBV7-2	TGTGCCAGCACCACTGGCTCTCTCAGGGGAGAGACCCAGTACTTC	CASTTGSLRGETQYF
NA	NA	TRBJ2-7	TRBV7-9	TGTGCCAGCAGCTTAGTATCCCCCTTTGGTGCCTACGAGCAGTACTTC	CASSLVSPFGAYEQYF
TRBD2	NA	TRBJ2-7	TRBV13	TGTGCCAGCAGCTTCGGGACTAGCGGGAGGTGGGCCTACGAGCAGTACTTC	CASSFGTSGRWAYEQYF
TRBD2	NA	TRBJ2-1	TRBV5-1	TGCGCCAGCAGACTTGGGCCGACCGGGACTAGCGCCAATGAGCAGTTCTTC	CASRLGPTGTSANEQFF
TRBD2	NA	TRBJ2-1	TRBV6-4	TGTGCCAGCAAACCGGGACTAGCGGGGGGTGACAATGAGCAGTTCTTC	CASKPGLAGGDNEQFF
NA	NA	TRBJ1-5	TRBV28	TGTGCCAGCAGGGGGAACCTTAATCAGCCCCAGCATTTT	CASRGNLNQPQHF
TRBD2	once	TRBJ2-7	TRBV27	TGTGCCAGCAGTTTGGGCGGGAGTTACGAGCAGTACTTC	CASSLGGSYEQYF
TRBD2	NA	TRBJ2-7	TRBV7-9	TGTGCCAGCAGCTCGCCCGGGACTAGCGGGAGTAAGGGCTCCTACGAGCAGTACTTC	CASSSPGTSGSKGSYEQYF